This T cell receptor (beta chain) comes out of a study of cytomegalovirus exposure and HLA in healthy donors. The study's findings and limits: Previously analyzed data showed that most TCR beta V segments were productive at a frequency of about 87% or about 30%.

Trimming stripped 8 bases from V and 5 bases from J, with 15 bases between. The CDR3 is made up of 13 amino acids. CDR1 MNHNS and CDR2 SASEGT come from the germline V gene. Worth noting for this clone: Its antigen is still unknown.

The PCR used 60 Vbeta and 13 Jbeta primers. Sequenced by immunoSEQ multiplex PCR; TCRdb stores in-frame clones only, minus some. The sample has over 150,000 clones; 75% to 90% are singletons. V is TRBV6-1 and J is TRBJ1-1, with a weak D call TRBD1 (5 bases). This sequence originates from a boy between 2 and 10 years old in good health and CMV-seronegative. The sample was PBMCs. For the CDR3, the DNA is TGTGCCAGCCGACCGGGACTGCGAACTGAAGCTTTCTTT. Translation gives CASRPGLRTEAFF.